One sample yielded the 31 T cell receptor beta chains listed below, sequenced in a study of blood T cell repertoires in COVID-19 (dated by TCRdb to the early 2020s). Library preparation used the immunoSEQ multiplex PCR assay. Drawn from immuneACCESS, this table holds only the in-frame rearrangements with V and J called that TCRdb kept. Clones are partly lost; checked studies trace under half to an unresolved V gene and leave the rest unexplained. The sample table records around 88,000 clones; 70% to 90% of these occur just once. Around 3% of the sample rests with the top ten. The sequenced material came from peripheral blood. The receptor source for this set is a woman at least 80 years old with acute or convalescent COVID-19.

The chain couples TRBV30 to TRBJ2-2, with D hard to call. This CDR3 contains 13 residues. Germline CDR1 is GTSNPN and CDR2 is SVGIG (reference sequence). V dropped 0 bases and J dropped 6 bases, with 8 bases sitting between them. The chain's CDR3 is CAWSVQIPGELFF. The CDR3 nucleotides read TGTGCCTGGAGTGTACAAATCCCCGGGGAGCTGTTTTTT.

The chain employs TRBV28 and TRBJ1-2; D is possibly TRBD1 (5 bases). CDR1 and CDR2 (germline): MDHEN, SYDVKM. Trimming removed 4 bases at V and 6 bases at J, with 12 bases between. The CDR3 totals 13 residues. CDR3: CASSSPGHNGYTF. The CDR3 DNA reads as TGTGCCAGCAGTTCCCCAGGACACAATGGCTACACCTTC.

V usage is TRBV12-3 or TRBV12-4 and J usage is TRBJ1-1; D is unresolved. With 6 bases removed from V and 7 bases from J, the gap between germline ends came to 15 bases. The CDR3 covers 13 residues. CDR3 DNA sequence: TGTGCCAGCAGCCTCTCCACGATCGGTGAAGCTTTCTTT. Residues: CASSLSTIGEAFF.

This sequence joins TRBV7-3 and TRBJ2-1; 11 bases match TRBD2. V shed 2 bases, J shed 7 bases, and the junction held 4 bases outside the gene matches. The CDR3 has 15 residues. Germline CDR1 SGHTA, CDR2 FQGTGA. DNA for the CDR3: TGTGCCAGCAGCTTATCACTAGCGGGGGTTAATGAGCAGTTCTTC. Translating it yields CASSLSLAGVNEQFF.

This clone was seen once. This chain joins TRBV7-2 and TRBJ1-1; D not resolved. CDR3 length: 13 amino acids. V was cut by 1 base and J by 5 bases, with 8 bases left in between. Germline values: CDR1 SGHTA, CDR2 FQGNSA. The CDR3 DNA reads as TGTGCCAGCAGCTTAGAGAGGGATACTGAAGCTTTCTTT. This translates into CASSLERDTEAFF.

J is TRBJ2-5 and V is TRBV20-1; D uncertain. This CDR3 region has 10 residues. Germline loops: CDR1 DFQATT, CDR2 SNEGSKA (reference sequence). The V and J ends lost 3 bases and 5 bases respectively, with 4 bases between them. The CDR3 DNA follows: TGCAGTGCTAGCTTGGAGACCCAGTACTTC. It encodes CSASLETQYF.

This chain connects TRBV27 to TRBJ2-7; tentatively, D is TRBD2 (6 bases). CDR1 and CDR2 (germline): MNHEY, SMNVEV (reference sequence). This CDR3 comprises 12 residues. Trimming stripped 7 bases from V and 3 bases from J, with 10 bases between. CDR3 region: CASISSGYEQYF. In DNA form, the CDR3 reads TGTGCCAGCATAAGTAGCGGCTACGAGCAGTACTTC.

J is TRBJ2-1 and V is TRBV5-6, with TRBD1 matching over 9 bases. Germline V lookup: CDR1 SGHDT, CDR2 YYEEEE. This CDR3 is 15 amino acids long. V trimming: 3 bases; J trimming: 4 bases; junction bases outside the gene matches: 5. The CDR3 is CASSSGTGTYNEQFF. The CDR3 DNA is TGTGCCAGCAGCTCGGGGACAGGGACTTACAATGAGCAGTTCTTC.

CDR3 DNA: TGTGCCAGCAGCCCTGAGCTAGGGGAGGTGAACACCGGGGAGCTGTTTTTT. Encoded protein: CASSPELGEVNTGELFF. The chain has TRBV3-1 (or the pseudogene TRBV3-2) and TRBJ2-2; D might be TRBD2 (6 bases). The V gene lost 4 bases and the J gene lost 1 base, with 16 bases spanning the gap. Germline V lookup: CDR1 LGHDT, CDR2 YNNKEL (reference sequence). The CDR3 sequence is 17 residues long.

The V and J genes are TRBV30 and TRBJ2-1; D perhaps matches TRBD2 (7 bases). Trimming left V 0 bases short and J 0 bases short, with 21 bases between. Per the germline V gene, CDR1 is GTSNPN and CDR2 is SVGIG (reference sequence). This CDR3 region has 19 residues. CDR3 loop: CAWSVGGGLAGVSYNEQFF. CDR3 DNA: TGTGCCTGGAGTGTAGGGGGTGGGTTGGCGGGAGTCTCCTACAATGAGCAGTTCTTC.

This chain joins TRBV5-4 and TRBJ2-1; a weak D match, TRBD2 (5 bases). Trimming pared 6 bases from V and 2 bases from J, leaving 6 bases between. The CDR3 length is 12 residues. Germline CDR1 and CDR2: SGHNT and YYREEE (reference sequence). The CDR3 DNA reads as TGTGCCAGCACGGGAACCTACAATGAGCAGTTCTTC. Its translation: CASTGTYNEQFF.

This clone came up a few times. The rearrangement joins TRBV15 to TRBJ2-7; 7 nucleotides match TRBD1. V lost 5 bases, J lost 3 bases, and 4 bases stayed unmatched. The V gene's germline CDR1 is LNHNV and CDR2 YYDKDF (reference sequence). The CDR3 length is 13 residues. CDR3: CATSRRQGYEQYF. As DNA, the CDR3 is TGTGCCACCAGCCGCCGACAGGGCTACGAGCAGTACTTC.

The J gene is TRBJ1-1, the V gene TRBV5-1; possible D gene TRBD1, 5 bases. The CDR3 is made up of 13 amino acids. Trimming shortened V by 0 bases and J by 11 bases, and 14 bases separated the two germline ends. Looked up from germline, CDR1 is SGHRS and CDR2 is YFSETQ. This CDR3 is CASSLESTGGAFF. The CDR3 DNA reads as TGCGCCAGCAGCTTGGAGTCTACAGGTGGGGCTTTCTTT. The variable domain in full, with the rest retrieved from reference TRBV5-1 and TRBJ1-1, is KAGVTQTPRYLIKTRGQQVTLSCSPISGHRSVSWYQQTPGQGLQFLFEYFSETQRNKGNFPGRFSGRQFSNSRSEMNVSTLELGDSALYLCASSLESTGGAFFGQGTRLTVV.

As DNA, the CDR3 is TGTGCCAGCAGCGTACCTCAGGGTATGAGCACAGATACGCAGTATTTT. It translates to CASSVPQGMSTDTQYF. The genes are TRBV9 and TRBJ2-3; D may be TRBD1 (5 bases). The CDR3 sequence is 16 residues long. V was cut by 1 base and J by 0 bases, with 12 bases left in between. Germline CDR1 reads SGDLS; CDR2 reads YYNGEE.

V gene TRBV5-1 combines with J gene TRBJ1-3, with D perhaps matching TRBD1 (5 bases). Trimming stripped 0 bases from V and 2 bases from J, with 9 bases between. The CDR3 spans 15 residues. CDR1 and CDR2 from the germline V gene are SGHRS and YFSETQ. CDR3 sequence reads: CASSLEAGAGNTIYF. The CDR3 region has the DNA TGCGCCAGCAGCTTGGAGGCGGGGGCTGGAAACACCATATATTTT.

This clone was counted only a few times. The V call is TRBV7-3, the J call TRBJ2-1; 13 nucleotides agree with TRBD2. Looked up from germline, CDR1 is SGHTA and CDR2 is FQGTGA. Germline trimming cut 3 bases from V and 3 bases from J; bases unmatched to any gene: 2. The CDR3 loop spans 16 amino acids. CDR3 region: CASSFGLAGVYNEQFF. The CDR3 region has the DNA TGTGCCAGCAGCTTTGGACTAGCGGGAGTCTACAATGAGCAGTTCTTC. The full variable domain, completed using reference TRBV7-3 and TRBJ2-1, is GAGVSQTPSNKVTEKGKYVELRCDPISGHTALYWYRQSLGQGPEFLIYFQGTGAADDSGLPNDRFFAVRPEGSVSTLKIQRTERGDSAVYLCASSFGLAGVYNEQFFGPGTRLTVL.

The chain carries TRBV5-4 and TRBJ1-1, with D possibly matching TRBD1 (5 bases). V gave up 4 bases and J gave up 3 bases, with 7 bases separating them. The CDR3 runs to 12 residues. The germline V gene encodes CDR1 SGHNT and CDR2 YYREEE (reference sequence). Here the CDR3 DNA reads TGTGCCAGCAGCACGACAGACACTGAAGCTTTCTTT. This encodes CASSTTDTEAFF.

In this sample, this clone turned up a few times. The chain recombines TRBV5-1 with TRBJ2-5; D remains unclear. Germline CDR1 is SGHRS and CDR2 is YFSETQ. V dropped 2 bases and J dropped 1 base, with 3 bases sitting between them. There are 12 residues in the CDR3. CDR3 residues: CASSFLQETQYF. The CDR3 coding sequence is TGCGCCAGCAGCTTCCTCCAAGAGACCCAGTACTTC.

This clone was counted between two and nine times. The chain employs TRBV18 and TRBJ2-1, with D unresolved. The germline V gene encodes CDR1 KGHSH and CDR2 LQKENI. Trimming took 3 bases from V and 4 from J, leaving 13 bases between them. The CDR3 sequence is 15 residues long. DNA for the CDR3: TGTGCCAGCTCACCGACGAGTGAGGTTTACAATGAGCAGTTCTTC. Amino acid sequence: CASSPTSEVYNEQFF. The whole variable domain, remainder taken from reference TRBV18 and TRBJ2-1, is NAGVMQNPRHLVRRRGQEARLRCSPMKGHSHVYWYRQLPEEGLKFMVYLQKENIIDESGMPKERFSAEFPKEGPSILRIQQVVRGDSAAYFCASSPTSEVYNEQFFGPGTRLTVL.

CDR3 bases: TGTGCCAGCAGCCTGGGACTAGCGCGTTACTTC. Protein sequence: CASSLGLARYF. J is TRBJ2-5 and V is TRBV3-1 (or the pseudogene TRBV3-2), with TRBD2 matching over 10 bases. The CDR3 runs to 11 residues. Germline-derived CDR1 and CDR2 are LGHDT and YNNKEL (reference sequence). After removal of 4 bases from V and 14 bases from J, the junction contained 4 bases not matched to a gene.

This sequence joins TRBV30 and TRBJ1-5; D gene ambiguous. V was shortened by 1 base and J by 0 bases, with 4 bases between the two germline ends. CDR1 GTSNPN and CDR2 SVGIG come from the germline V gene (reference sequence). CDR3 size: 13 residues. The CDR3 sequence is CAWSGYSNQPQHF. The DNA for the CDR3 is TGTGCCTGGAGTGGTTATAGCAATCAGCCCCAGCATTTT.

V gene TRBV7-3 combines with J gene TRBJ2-7; 15 bases fit TRBD2. CDR3 length equals 16 residues. Germline V gene sequence: CDR1 SGHTA, CDR2 FQGTGA. Unmatched junction bases numbered 1, after V lost 0 bases and J lost 4 bases. CDR3 DNA: TGTGCCAGCAGCTTAACAGGGACTAGCGGGAGGTACGAGCAGTACTTC. Its protein is CASSLTGTSGRYEQYF. Full variable domain (rest looked up from reference TRBV7-3 and TRBJ2-7): GAGVSQTPSNKVTEKGKYVELRCDPISGHTALYWYRQSLGQGPEFLIYFQGTGAADDSGLPNDRFFAVRPEGSVSTLKIQRTERGDSAVYLCASSLTGTSGRYEQYFGPGTRLTVT.

The V gene is TRBV11-2, the J gene TRBJ1-2; 8 bases are a match to TRBD1. There are 15 residues in the CDR3. J was trimmed by 6 bases and V by 7 bases; bases with no gene match: 13. CDR1 SGHAT and CDR2 FQNNGV come from the germline V gene. CDR3 region: CASTSTLDRANGYTF. The CDR3 DNA is TGTGCCAGCACCTCCACTCTGGACAGGGCAAATGGCTACACCTTC.

V usage is TRBV7-2 and J usage is TRBJ1-3; D not certain. The CDR3 is 13 residues long. CDR1 is SGHTA, CDR2 FQGNSA, per germline. The germline V and J ends were trimmed by 5 bases and 6 bases, with 11 bases remaining between them. The CDR3 here is CASSRSRENTIYF. DNA for the CDR3: TGTGCCAGCAGCCGATCGAGGGAAAACACCATATATTTT.

The chain has TRBV2 and TRBJ2-7, with 8 bases matching TRBD1. J gave up 0 bases and V 6 bases, and 7 bases lay outside the gene matches. This CDR3 comprises 15 residues. Germline-derived CDR1 and CDR2 are SNHLY and FYNNEI. The DNA for the CDR3 is TGTGCCAGCAGCAAAGCTGGACAGGGCTCCTACGAGCAGTACTTC. It is translated as CASSKAGQGSYEQYF.

This clone occurred once. This chain uses TRBV28 with TRBJ1-1, with D possibly matching TRBD1 (5 bases). The CDR3 has 13 residues. V gave up 10 bases and J gave up 5 bases, with 17 bases separating them. Germline V gene sequence: CDR1 MDHEN, CDR2 SYDVKM. The CDR3 sequence is CATNGGGRTEAFF. CDR3 DNA sequence: TGTGCCACCAACGGGGGGGGGAGAACTGAAGCTTTCTTT.

This chain links TRBV27 with TRBJ1-4, with TRBD1 matching 9 bases. V lost 6 bases and J lost 4; bases outside the gene matches: 9. The CDR3 consists of 16 residues. Germline CDR1 MNHEY, CDR2 SMNVEV (reference sequence). CDR3 in amino acids: CASRSRTGVVNEKLFF. The CDR3 DNA is TGTGCCAGCAGGTCCCGGACAGGGGTAGTTAATGAAAAACTGTTTTTT. Filled out from reference TRBV27 and TRBJ1-4, the complete variable domain reads EAQVTQNPRYLITVTGKKLTVTCSQNMNHEYMSWYRQDPGLGLRQIYYSMNVEVTDKGDVPEGYKVSRKEKRNFPLILESPSPNQTSLYFCASRSRTGVVNEKLFFGSGTQLSVL.

This CDR3 is CASSEDRGPQHF. The CDR3 bases are TGCGCCAGCAGCGAAGACCGGGGGCCCCAGCATTTT. The chain uses TRBV5-1 and TRBJ1-5; D gene ambiguous. In germline, CDR1 is SGHRS, CDR2 YFSETQ. V lost 4 bases and J lost 9, with 11 bases in between. This CDR3 contains 12 residues.

The chain combines TRBV2 with TRBJ2-7, with 9 positions matching TRBD2. Trimming cost V 7 bases and J 5 bases; bases outside gene matches: 6. Germline CDR1 SNHLY, CDR2 FYNNEI. The CDR3 length is 13 residues. The CDR3 is CASMAGGLDEQYF. The CDR3, as DNA: TGTGCCAGCATGGCGGGGGGGCTCGACGAGCAGTACTTC.

This chain links TRBV2 with TRBJ1-2; perhaps TRBD1 as D (5 bases). Germline V gene lookup returns CDR1 SNHLY and CDR2 FYNNEI. This CDR3 has 13 residues. The V and J ends lost 5 bases and 4 bases respectively, with 11 bases between them. The CDR3 DNA is TGTGCCAGCAGTCACGACAGCTTCTATGGCTACACCTTC. Translating it yields CASSHDSFYGYTF.

CDR3 sequence reads: CSASVGTDTYNSPLHF. The CDR3 DNA reads TGCAGTGCTAGTGTGGGGACTGATACCTATAATTCACCCCTCCACTTT. V and J are TRBV20-1 and TRBJ1-6; the D gene is possibly TRBD1 (5 bases). Trimming pared 3 bases from V and 2 bases from J, leaving 14 bases between. Per the germline V gene, CDR1 is DFQATT and CDR2 is SNEGSKA (reference sequence). This CDR3 contains 16 residues.